This T cell receptor beta chain was identified during a study of read filtering for tumor transcriptome and immune sequencing. Across the study: Patients were some 16 male and 11 to 15 female, mean age about 65 years, range 47 to 80. Transcriptome libraries were built from DNase-treated RNA. Findings and limits, study-wide: Even smaller IR-seq throughput identified most shared clonotypes.

CDR1 is MGHRA and CDR2 is YSYEKL in the germline V gene. CDR3 length equals 17 residues. The V and J ends lost 1 base and 1 base, in that order; junction bases with no gene match: 7. The sample holds many counts of this clonotype. Its cognate antigen is unknown. Sampling of bone marrow took place during active disease in every patient. This library used roughly 430 ng RNA and molecular barcoded adaptors spanning alpha/delta and beta/gamma chains. Using its own MiXCR run on the reads, TCRdb lists one record per CDR3 protein. Counted here are about 130,000 distinct CDR3 sequences, 13% occurring once; the ten biggest clones make up around 10%.

The origin of this receptor is a donor at least 40 years old with multiple myeloma. The V call is TRBV4-1, the J call TRBJ2-3; TRBD2 matches at 8 bases. Sequencing input: a population of CD138-negative cells sorted from bone marrow. The CDR3 here is CASSQVQAGVGTDTQYF. DNA for the CDR3: TGCGCCAGCAGCCAAGTGCAAGCGGGGGTAGGCACAGATACGCAGTATTTT.